The clone carrying this TCR beta chain turned up a few times. Its antigen remains unknown. TCRdb reprocessed the 5' RACE reads via MiXCR and lists one record per CDR3 protein. Of some 450,000 distinct CDR3 sequences listed, around 19% are singletons. The data belong to a study of T-cell memory formation after mild COVID-19. Regarding the study as a whole: Later expanders leaned toward CD4+, whereas clones contracting from day 15 to 85 were balanced CD4/CD8.

With V trimmed by 6 bases and J by 9 bases, 11 bases remained unmatched. The germline gives CDR1 SEHNR, CDR2 FQNEAQ (reference sequence). The CDR3 runs 14 residues. The chain links TRBV7-9 to TRBJ1-1; 9 bases line up with TRBD1. The sequence came from an adult woman who had mild COVID-19 (a few samples of this study predate the infection). Cell type and time point are not known. The sequenced sample was PBMCs or a T cell subset sorted from them (not recorded which). As DNA, the CDR3 is TGTGCCAGCAGGCCGGGGACAGGGCTTGTCAAAGCTTTCTTT. This codes for CASRPGTGLVKAFF.